The 22 T cell receptor beta chains listed next were all sequenced from one sample in a study of CD8 T cells in ankylosing spondylitis. One entry per CDR3 protein results from TCRdb running MiXCR on the 5' RACE reads. Of about 540,000 distinct CDR3 sequences in the sample, roughly 13% were seen once. These receptors have no known antigen. Whole-study results and caveats: A TCR beta motif of eight highly homologous variants appeared characteristic of ankylosing spondylitis blood.

Sequences were obtained from blood, either unsorted or a sorted T cell fraction (not recorded which). The receptors here all came from a male donor with ankylosing spondylitis.

This clonotype was observed a handful of times. V is TRBV7-2 and J is TRBJ2-3; possible D gene TRBD1, 5 bases. The length of the CDR3 is 16 residues. The V gene lost 2 bases and the J gene lost 0 bases, with 12 bases spanning the gap. The germline CDR1 and CDR2 sequences are SGHTA and FQGNSA. The CDR3 DNA follows: TGTGCCAGCAGCTTAATCGGACAAGCTAGCACAGATACGCAGTATTTT. Its translation: CASSLIGQASTDTQYF.

This clonotype was picked up a small number of times. This chain connects TRBV5-1 to TRBJ2-3; 10 positions match TRBD1. V dropped 3 bases and J dropped 5; count of bases not matched to a gene: 0. The CDR3 is made up of 13 amino acids. Germline loops: CDR1 SGHRS, CDR2 YFSETQ. The CDR3, as DNA: TGCGCCAGCAGCTGGACAGGGGGAGATACGCAGTATTTT. Protein product: CASSWTGGDTQYF.

This clonotype was observed a few times. The genes are TRBV6-5 and TRBJ1-1; no reliable D call. With 4 bases removed from V and 1 base from J, the gap between germline ends came to 10 bases. CDR1 MNHEY and CDR2 SVGAGI come from the germline V gene. The CDR3 sequence is 14 residues long. The CDR3 sequence is CASSSRKWNTEAFF. The CDR3 nucleotides are TGTGCCAGCAGTTCCCGGAAATGGAACACTGAAGCTTTCTTT.

V gene TRBV5-1 combines with J gene TRBJ1-1, with 9 bases aligning to TRBD1. V was pared by 6 bases and J by 5 bases, with 8 bases of the junction left unmatched. Germline loops: CDR1 SGHRS, CDR2 YFSETQ. The CDR3 contains 14 residues. As DNA, the CDR3 is TGCGCCAGCACACCGGGACAGGGTGGGACTGAAGCTTTCTTT. Its translation: CASTPGQGGTEAFF.

This clonotype was counted at least ten times. This rearrangement joins TRBV10-2 to TRBJ1-1; perhaps TRBD1 as D (5 bases). Per germline, CDR1 WSHSY and CDR2 SAAADI. The CDR3 has 14 residues. The ends were cut back, 6 bases at V and 5 bases at J, with 16 bases in the middle. The DNA for the CDR3 is TGCGCCAGCAGAACAAGCCAGGGAGGGACTGAAGCTTTCTTT. Translated, it gives CASRTSQGGTEAFF.

There are a few counts of this clonotype. The chain combines TRBV5-1 with TRBJ2-3, with 7 bases lining up with TRBD2. The CDR3 length is 14 residues. CDR1 and CDR2 (germline): SGHRS, YFSETQ. After removal of 4 bases from V and 7 bases from J, the junction contained 9 bases not matched to a gene. The CDR3 sequence: CASSPTSNGNTQYF. The CDR3 bases are TGCGCCAGCAGCCCGACTAGCAACGGGAATACGCAGTATTTT.

This clonotype has just a few counts. The chain couples TRBV9 to TRBJ2-1; 7 nucleotides agree with TRBD2. The CDR3 length is 17 residues. The germline V gene has CDR1 SGDLS and CDR2 YYNGEE. Trimming took 0 bases from V and 1 from J; bases not matched to a gene: 7. CDR3: CASSVDYGGRSYNEQFF. The CDR3 nucleotides are TGTGCCAGCAGCGTAGACTATGGCGGGAGATCCTACAATGAGCAGTTCTTC.

The table lists this clonotype with a few counts. The genes are TRBV5-1 and TRBJ2-1, with D unresolved. Trimming shortened V by 6 bases and J by 4 bases, and 14 bases separated the two germline ends. Germline CDR1 is SGHRS and CDR2 is YFSETQ. The CDR3 sequence is 14 residues long. DNA of the CDR3: TGCGCCAGCACCAGCACGGGTACTTACAATGAGCAGTTCTTC. Amino acid sequence: CASTSTGTYNEQFF.

This clonotype appeared a few times. V usage is TRBV20-1 and J usage is TRBJ1-3, with 9 bases identical to TRBD1. This CDR3 is built from 15 residues. CDR1 and CDR2 from the germline V gene are DFQATT and SNEGSKA (reference sequence). V gave up 6 bases and J gave up 0 bases; unmatched junction bases: 6. The CDR3 reads CSARTGANSGNTIYF. DNA of the CDR3: TGCAGTGCCCGGACAGGGGCCAACTCTGGAAACACCATATATTTT.

The gene calls are TRBV2 and TRBJ2-3; 11 bases agree with TRBD2. Germline trimming cut 1 base from V and 6 bases from J; bases unmatched to any gene: 18. The CDR3 sequence is 20 residues long. Germline V gene lookup returns CDR1 SNHLY and CDR2 FYNNEI. The CDR3 spells CASSEGVDSLSGRARDTQYF. Here the CDR3 DNA reads TGTGCCAGCAGTGAAGGTGTGGACTCCCTTAGCGGGAGGGCCAGGGATACGCAGTATTTT.

The sample holds one count of this clonotype. This chain links TRBV14 with TRBJ2-2; the D is unclear. V lost 3 bases and J lost 0, with 17 bases in between. The CDR3 is 18 amino acids. The germline V gene encodes CDR1 SGHDN and CDR2 FVKESK. In nucleotides, the CDR3 is TGTGCCAGCAGCCAGGCCCTCCTTGCGATCGCGAACACCGGGGAGCTGTTTTTT. Translating gives CASSQALLAIANTGELFF.

This clonotype was counted only a few times. This chain links TRBV25-1 with TRBJ1-4, with D possibly TRBD1 on 5 matching bases. The germline CDR1 and CDR2 sequences are MGHDK and SYGVNS. This CDR3 has 17 residues. Trimming pared 0 bases from V and 7 bases from J, leaving 18 bases between. CDR3: CASSEYGREGDREKLFF. CDR3 bases: TGTGCCAGCAGTGAATACGGGAGGGAAGGGGACCGTGAAAAACTGTTTTTT.

The V gene is TRBV10-2, the J gene TRBJ2-1; 7 nucleotides agree with TRBD1. Looked up from germline, CDR1 is WSHSY and CDR2 is SAAADI. Trimming took 7 bases from V and 0 from J; bases not matched to a gene: 0. The CDR3 spans 13 residues. This chain's CDR3 is CASNRGSYNEQFF. The CDR3 nucleotides read TGCGCCAGCAACAGGGGCTCCTACAATGAGCAGTTCTTC.

The V call is TRBV28, the J call TRBJ2-7, with D possibly TRBD2 on 6 matching bases. The germline CDR1 and CDR2 sequences are MDHEN and SYDVKM. The CDR3 covers 13 residues. Trimming stripped 10 bases from V and 7 bases from J, with 20 bases between. Here the CDR3 DNA reads TGTGCCACCCGCTTGGGGGGAATAGGGGAGCAGTACTTC. This sequence encodes CATRLGGIGEQYF.

The sample holds a few counts of this clonotype. The rearrangement links TRBV6-5 to TRBJ2-7; 9 positions agree with TRBD2. V trimming: 2 bases; J trimming: 6 bases; junction bases outside the gene matches: 8. CDR1 is MNHEY, CDR2 SVGAGI, per germline. The CDR3 contains 15 residues. This CDR3 is CASSYRREGQTEQYF. CDR3 DNA sequence: TGTGCCAGCAGTTACCGGCGGGAGGGCCAGACCGAGCAGTACTTC.

There are a few counts of this clonotype. The rearrangement uses TRBV27 and TRBJ2-3; D is ambiguous. The CDR3 spans 13 residues. Germline V CDR1 and CDR2: MNHEY, SMNVEV (reference sequence). The V end was cut by 6 bases, the J end by 4 bases, with 11 bases between. CDR3 nucleotide sequence: TGTGCCAGCAGGCGATCGACCCCAGATACGCAGTATTTT. This sequence encodes CASRRSTPDTQYF.

This clonotype came up a few times. The chain recombines TRBV10-3 with TRBJ1-2; 7 bases line up with TRBD1. The V gene end was trimmed by 0 bases and the J gene end by 0 bases; junction bases not matched to a gene: 4. The germline gives CDR1 ENHRY, CDR2 SYGVKD. There are 16 residues in the CDR3. This chain's CDR3 is CAISESRTGANYGYTF. For the CDR3, the DNA is TGTGCCATCAGTGAGTCTCGGACAGGAGCTAACTATGGCTACACCTTC.

Only a few counts were recorded for this clonotype. The V and J genes are TRBV2 and TRBJ1-5; unclear D gene. The V gene's germline CDR1 is SNHLY and CDR2 FYNNEI. With 2 bases removed from V and 1 base from J, the gap between germline ends came to 6 bases. The CDR3 runs 14 residues. In DNA, the CDR3 is TGTGCCAGCAGTGAATTGGGGAGCAATCAGCCCCAGCATTTT. Its translation: CASSELGSNQPQHF.

The V and J genes are TRBV12-5 and TRBJ1-2; D not resolved. Germline values: CDR1 LGHNT, CDR2 FRNRAP. The CDR3 covers 13 residues. V was trimmed by 4 bases and J by 6 bases, leaving 12 bases between them. The CDR3 sequence is CASGSLGGDGYTF. The CDR3 DNA is TGTGCTAGTGGTTCCCTGGGCGGGGATGGCTACACCTTC.

This clonotype was observed once. The CDR3 reads CASRTGTGMPGANVLTF. The CDR3 coding sequence is TGTGCCAGCAGGACTGGGACAGGGATGCCTGGGGCCAACGTCCTGACTTTC. This chain connects TRBV6-1 to TRBJ2-6; 9 bases are shared with TRBD1. CDR1 MNHNS and CDR2 SASEGT come from the germline V gene. This CDR3 comprises 17 residues. J gave up 2 bases and V 6 bases, and 8 bases lay outside the gene matches.

The J gene is TRBJ1-3, the V gene TRBV15, with TRBD1 as a possible D gene (5 bases). The CDR3 loop spans 15 amino acids. With 8 bases removed from V and 3 bases from J, the gap between germline ends came to 17 bases. CDR1 and CDR2 from the germline V gene are LNHNV and YYDKDF (reference sequence). The CDR3: CATQRGRGYGNTIYF. The CDR3, as DNA: TGTGCCACCCAGAGGGGACGGGGCTATGGAAACACCATATATTTT.

V and J are TRBV20-1 and TRBJ1-6; TRBD1 aligns across 7 bases. The germline V gene has CDR1 DFQATT and CDR2 SNEGSKA (reference sequence). V lost 0 bases to trimming and J lost 10 bases; unmatched junction nucleotides: 9. CDR3 size: 15 residues. DNA of the CDR3: TGCAGTGCTAGAGATTCAGACAGGGTCGTCTCACCCCTCCACTTT. Protein product: CSARDSDRVVSPLHF.